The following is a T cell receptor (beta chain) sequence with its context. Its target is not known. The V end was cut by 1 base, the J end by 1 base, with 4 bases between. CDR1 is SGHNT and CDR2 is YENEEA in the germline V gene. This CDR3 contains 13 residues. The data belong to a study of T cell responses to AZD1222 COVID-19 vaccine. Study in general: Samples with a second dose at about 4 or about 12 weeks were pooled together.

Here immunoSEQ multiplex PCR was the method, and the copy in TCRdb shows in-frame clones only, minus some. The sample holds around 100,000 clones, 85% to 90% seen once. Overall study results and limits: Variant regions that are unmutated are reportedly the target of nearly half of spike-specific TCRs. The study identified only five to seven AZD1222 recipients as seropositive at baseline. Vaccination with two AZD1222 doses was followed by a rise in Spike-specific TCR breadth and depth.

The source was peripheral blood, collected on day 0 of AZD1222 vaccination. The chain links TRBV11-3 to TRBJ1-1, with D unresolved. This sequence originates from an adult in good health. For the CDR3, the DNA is TGTGCCAGCAGCTTAGGGGGGAACACTGAAGCTTTCTTT. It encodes CASSLGGNTEAFF. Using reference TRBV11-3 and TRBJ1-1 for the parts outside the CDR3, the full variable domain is EAGVVQSPRYKIIEKKQPVAFWCNPISGHNTLYWYLQNLGQGPELLIRYENEEAVDDSQLPKDRFSAERLKGVDSTLKIQPAELGDSAVYLCASSLGGNTEAFFGQGTRLTVV.